This T cell receptor (beta chain) is drawn from a study of T cell changes during pregnancy in multiple sclerosis. Germline values: CDR1 MNHNY, CDR2 SVGAGI (reference sequence). Trimming stripped 5 bases from V and 5 bases from J, with 15 bases between. The CDR3 contains 15 residues. The protocol was immunoSEQ multiplex PCR, while the TCRdb copy is restricted to in-frame clones and leaves out a portion. This sample has tens of thousands of clones, with under 95% found just once. This rearrangement joins TRBV6-6 to TRBJ1-4, with D hard to call. The clonotype originates from a female donor with multiple sclerosis, enrolled in a pregnancy study. The sample was CD4+ T cells from peripheral blood mononuclear cells, taken in the third trimester of pregnancy. CDR3 sequence: CASSPYGESNEKLFF. The DNA of the CDR3 is TGTGCCAGCAGTCCCTATGGGGAGTCGAATGAAAAACTGTTTTTT.